The 19 T cell receptor beta chains in this list originate from one sample, sequenced in a study of neurological immune-mediated disorders. Described time point: longitudinal time-point 2. MiXCR was run by TCRdb on the 5' RACE reads, yielding one entry per CDR3 protein. Among around 90,000 distinct CDR3 sequences listed, less than 15% were seen once. The material sequenced was PBMCs. Receptors originate from a female donor with HTLV-1-associated myelopathy (HAM/TSP).

This clonotype was detected many times. The chain recombines TRBV5-6 with TRBJ1-2; 10 bases match TRBD1. The V gene end was trimmed by 2 bases and the J gene end by 8 bases; junction bases not matched to a gene: 3. CDR1 and CDR2 (germline): SGHDT, YYEEEE. The CDR3 is 13 residues long. In DNA, the CDR3 is TGTGCCAGCAGCTTTGACAGGGGGCAGGGCTACACCTTC. Encoded protein: CASSFDRGQGYTF.

This clonotype has ten or more counts. V is TRBV5-1 and J is TRBJ1-1, with TRBD1 as a possible D gene (5 bases). The CDR3 spans 14 residues. CDR1 is SGHRS and CDR2 is YFSETQ in the germline V gene. Trimming removed 2 bases at V and 5 bases at J, with 13 bases between. The CDR3 DNA reads as TGCGCCAGCAGCTTCGAACGGGGCGGAACTGAAGCTTTCTTT. This gives the protein CASSFERGGTEAFF.

Many counts were recorded for this clonotype. The V call is TRBV20-1, the J call TRBJ1-6, with a tentative D call TRBD1 (5 bases). Germline V CDR1 and CDR2: DFQATT, SNEGSKA (reference sequence). With 3 bases removed from V and 9 bases from J, the gap between germline ends came to 9 bases. This CDR3 is built from 12 residues. This chain's CDR3 is CSAREGVSPLHF. The CDR3 DNA follows: TGCAGTGCTAGGGAAGGGGTTTCACCCCTCCACTTT.

Turning to this clonotype: Since a much larger clone is just one base distant, this may be a read error. The chain carries TRBV5-1 and TRBJ2-7; D remains unclear. V was shortened by 0 bases and J by 3 bases, with 7 bases between the two germline ends. Germline CDR1 SGHRS, CDR2 YFSETQ. The CDR3 is 13 residues long. The CDR3 region is CASSLAYGYEQYF. DNA of the CDR3: TGCGCCAGCAGCTTGGCTTACGGCTACGAGCAGTACTTC.

This clonotype showed up many times. The chain combines TRBV20-1 with TRBJ2-3; 8 bases are shared with TRBD2. Trimming removed 5 bases from V and 0 bases from J; junction bases left unmatched: 4. The germline V gene has CDR1 DFQATT and CDR2 SNEGSKA (reference sequence). CDR3 length: 14 residues. CDR3 bases: TGCAGTGCTCCGGGGGGGTTTAGCACAGATACGCAGTATTTT. It specifies CSAPGGFSTDTQYF.

This clonotype was detected many times. The chain joins TRBV5-1 to TRBJ2-1; 8 positions match TRBD2. Germline V CDR1 and CDR2: SGHRS, YFSETQ. V was clipped by 4 bases and J by 6 bases; unmatched bases: 6. The CDR3 spans 14 residues. The CDR3 sequence: CASSGGGTSNEQFF. CDR3 DNA: TGCGCCAGCAGCGGGGGAGGGACTAGCAATGAGCAGTTCTTC.

Points on this clonotype: A single base separates this from a much larger clone, so it may be a read error. J is TRBJ1-5 and V is TRBV6-2 or TRBV6-3; D not certain. Trimming stripped 7 bases from V and 0 bases from J, with 19 bases between. Germline CDR1 is MNHEY and CDR2 is SVGEGT. The length of the CDR3 is 17 residues. The CDR3 bases are TGTGCCAGCATCGACCGGTCCAGCTTGCATAGCAATCAGCCCCAGCATTTT. Translation: CASIDRSSLHSNQPQHF.

For this clonotype: A read error may explain this, as a much larger clone is one base away. This chain links TRBV5-1 with TRBJ2-1, with a tentative D call TRBD2 (6 bases). CDR3 length: 15 amino acids. CDR1 and CDR2 (germline): SGHRS, YFSETQ. The germline V and J ends were trimmed by 0 bases and 5 bases, with 12 bases remaining between them. CDR3 region: CASSLVVGGNNEQFF. The CDR3, as DNA: TGCGCCAGCAGCTTGGTCGTGGGGGGAAACAATGAGCAGTTCTTC.

Many counts were recorded for this clonotype. The chain uses TRBV5-6 and TRBJ2-5, with 7 bases lining up with TRBD2. The V and J ends lost 2 bases and 3 bases, in that order; junction bases with no gene match: 1. Germline V CDR1 and CDR2: SGHDT, YYEEEE. The CDR3 contains 13 residues. Here the CDR3 DNA reads TGTGCCAGCAGCTTCGGGACTAAAGAGACCCAGTACTTC. Its translation is CASSFGTKETQYF.

This clonotype came up many times. At one of its ends the junction is not consistent with the germline gene, which may arise from a read error. The chain carries TRBV5-1 and TRBJ2-7; 13 nucleotides line up with TRBD2. The CDR3 contains 14 residues. CDR1 is SGHRS, CDR2 YFSETQ, per germline. CDR3 loop: CASSPGTSGEFLDF. The CDR3 DNA follows: TGCGCCAGCAGCCCAGGGACTAGCGGGGAATTTCTCGACTTC.

This sequence joins TRBV5-1 and TRBJ2-3; 11 nucleotides agree with TRBD2. The CDR3 runs 16 residues. Trimming at V came to 3 bases and at J to 4 bases, leaving 7 bases not matched to a gene. Looked up from germline, CDR1 is SGHRS and CDR2 is YFSETQ. The CDR3 here is CASSSFSGGVADTQYF. CDR3 in DNA: TGCGCCAGCAGCTCATTTAGCGGGGGGGTCGCAGATACGCAGTATTTT.

In its sample, this clonotype was seen many times. The chain recombines TRBV5-1 with TRBJ2-3, with D unresolved. Trimming pared 4 bases from V and 5 bases from J, leaving 8 bases between. CDR3 length equals 12 residues. Germline CDR1 is SGHRS and CDR2 is YFSETQ. CDR3 coding DNA: TGCGCCAGCAGCAAGGATTTAGATACGCAGTATTTT. This codes for CASSKDLDTQYF.

The chain recombines TRBV28 with TRBJ1-1; D unclear. Trimming removed 6 bases from V and 7 bases from J, with 18 bases in between. Per the germline V gene, CDR1 is MDHEN and CDR2 is SYDVKM. CDR3 size: 14 residues. The CDR3 here is CASSPPGSWSEAFF. CDR3 bases: TGTGCCAGCAGCCCTCCCGGGAGCTGGAGTGAAGCTTTCTTT.

The chain uses TRBV7-3 and TRBJ2-7; 15 nucleotides align to TRBD2. The CDR3 consists of 17 residues. Germline CDR1 SGHTA, CDR2 FQGTGA. Trimming at V came to 4 bases and at J to 12 bases, leaving 16 bases not matched to a gene. CDR3 in amino acids: CASSSLAGTSGGTRLYF. CDR3 sequence (DNA): TGTGCCAGCAGCTCCCTTGCCGGGACTAGCGGGGGGACCCGACTGTACTTC.

This clonotype has ten or more counts. The J gene is TRBJ1-2, the V gene TRBV20-1; 7 positions match TRBD1. The CDR3 has 16 residues. The V gene's germline CDR1 is DFQATT and CDR2 SNEGSKA (reference sequence). Trimming cost V 1 base and J 3 bases; bases outside gene matches: 11. CDR3 nucleotides: TGCAGTGCTAGAGGAGATAACAGGGGAAGCGACTATGGCTACACCTTC. Its protein is CSARGDNRGSDYGYTF.

This clonotype was seen many times. The CDR3 loop is CASRPGLAGALVFF. The DNA of the CDR3 is TGTGCCAGCAGACCGGGACTAGCGGGGGCCCTGGTATTCTTC. The chain has TRBV2 and TRBJ2-1; TRBD2 aligns across 14 bases. The V and J ends lost 6 bases and 16 bases, in that order; junction bases with no gene match: 11. The CDR3 runs 14 residues. Germline V gene data show CDR1 as SNHLY and CDR2 as FYNNEI.

In this sample, this clonotype turned up many times. The chain links TRBV9 to TRBJ2-5, with D possibly matching TRBD2 (5 bases). The CDR3 consists of 14 residues. V lost 0 bases and J 2 bases, leaving 8 bases between the germline ends. Germline V gene data show CDR1 as SGDLS and CDR2 as YYNGEE. CDR3 loop: CASSVGGIQETQYF. In nucleotides, the CDR3 is TGTGCCAGCAGCGTAGGAGGGATTCAAGAGACCCAGTACTTC. Based on the CDR3 plus reference TRBV9 and TRBJ2-5, the full variable domain is DSGVTQTPKHLITATGQRVTLRCSPRSGDLSVYWYQQSLDQGLQFLIQYYNGEERAKGNILERFSAQQFPDLHSELNLSSLELGDSALYFCASSVGGIQETQYFGPGTRLLVL.

As regards this clonotype: A much bigger clone sits one base away, suggesting this may be a read error. The V gene is TRBV7-9, the J gene TRBJ1-3; D is uncertain. From germline, CDR1 is SEHNR and CDR2 FQNEAQ (reference sequence). This CDR3 contains 13 residues. CDR3 residues: CANSPDRRNTIYF. The CDR3, as DNA: TGTGCCAACAGCCCGGACCGAAGAAACACCATATATTTT.

The table lists this clonotype with many counts. This chain connects TRBV27 to TRBJ1-2; no clear D gene. The germline V and J ends were trimmed by 0 bases and 4 bases, with 6 bases remaining between them. This CDR3 has 13 amino acids. The germline gives CDR1 MNHEY, CDR2 SMNVEV (reference sequence). CDR3 protein: CASSLSSTYGYTF. DNA for the CDR3: TGTGCCAGCAGTTTATCGAGCACCTATGGCTACACCTTC.